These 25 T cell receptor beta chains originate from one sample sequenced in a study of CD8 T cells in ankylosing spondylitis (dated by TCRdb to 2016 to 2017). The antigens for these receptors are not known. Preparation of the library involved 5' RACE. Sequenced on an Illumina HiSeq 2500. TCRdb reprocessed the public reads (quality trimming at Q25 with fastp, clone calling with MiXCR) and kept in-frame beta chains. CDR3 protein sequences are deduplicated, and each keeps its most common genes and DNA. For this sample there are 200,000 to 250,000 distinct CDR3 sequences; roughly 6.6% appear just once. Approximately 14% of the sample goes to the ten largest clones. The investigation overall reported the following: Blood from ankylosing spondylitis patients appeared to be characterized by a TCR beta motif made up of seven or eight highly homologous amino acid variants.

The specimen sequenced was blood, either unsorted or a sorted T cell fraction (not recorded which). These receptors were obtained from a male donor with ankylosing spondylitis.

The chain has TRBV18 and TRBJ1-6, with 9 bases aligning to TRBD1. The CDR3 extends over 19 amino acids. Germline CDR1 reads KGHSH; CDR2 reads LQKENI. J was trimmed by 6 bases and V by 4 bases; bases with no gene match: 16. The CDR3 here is CASSLVGPYRGPFNSPLHF. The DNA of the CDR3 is TGTGCCAGCTCACTTGTTGGGCCCTACAGGGGGCCTTTTAATTCACCCCTCCACTTT.

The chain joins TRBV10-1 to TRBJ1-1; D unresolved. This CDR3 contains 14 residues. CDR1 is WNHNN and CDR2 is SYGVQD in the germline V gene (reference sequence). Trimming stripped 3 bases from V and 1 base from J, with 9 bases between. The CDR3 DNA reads TGCGCCAGCAGTGAAAGAGGTTGGAACACTGAAGCTTTCTTT. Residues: CASSERGWNTEAFF.

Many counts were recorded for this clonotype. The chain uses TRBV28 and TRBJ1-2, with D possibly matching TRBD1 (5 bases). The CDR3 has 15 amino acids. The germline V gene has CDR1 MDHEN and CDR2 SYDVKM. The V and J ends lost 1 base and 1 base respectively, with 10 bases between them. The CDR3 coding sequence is TGTGCCAGCAGTTTATTTCAGGGTAGTAACTATGGCTACACCTTC. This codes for CASSLFQGSNYGYTF.

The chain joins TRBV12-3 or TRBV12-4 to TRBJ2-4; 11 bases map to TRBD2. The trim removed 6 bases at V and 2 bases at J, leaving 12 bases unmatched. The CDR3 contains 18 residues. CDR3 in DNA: TGTGCCAGCAGCCAACAAGTACTAGCGGGAGTTACCAAAAACATTCAGTACTTC. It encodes CASSQQVLAGVTKNIQYF.

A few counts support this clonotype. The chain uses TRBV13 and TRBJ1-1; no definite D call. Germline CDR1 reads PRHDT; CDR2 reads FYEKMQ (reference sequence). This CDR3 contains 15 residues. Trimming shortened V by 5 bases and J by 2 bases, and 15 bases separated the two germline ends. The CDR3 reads CASSPHQSSNTEAFF. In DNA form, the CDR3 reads TGTGCCAGCAGCCCGCACCAAAGTTCCAACACTGAAGCTTTCTTT.

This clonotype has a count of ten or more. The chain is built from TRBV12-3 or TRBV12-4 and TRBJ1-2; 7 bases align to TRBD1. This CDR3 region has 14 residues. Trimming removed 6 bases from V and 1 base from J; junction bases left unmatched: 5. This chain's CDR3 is CASSPGQFNYGYTF. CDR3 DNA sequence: TGTGCCAGCAGCCCGGGACAGTTTAACTATGGCTACACCTTC.

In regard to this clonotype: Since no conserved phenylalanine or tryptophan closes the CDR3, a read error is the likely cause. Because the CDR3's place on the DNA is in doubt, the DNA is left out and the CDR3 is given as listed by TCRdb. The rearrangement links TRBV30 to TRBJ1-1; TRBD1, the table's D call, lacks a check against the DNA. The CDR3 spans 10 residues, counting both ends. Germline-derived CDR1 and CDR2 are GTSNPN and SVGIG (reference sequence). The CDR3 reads CAWKGGRAPL.

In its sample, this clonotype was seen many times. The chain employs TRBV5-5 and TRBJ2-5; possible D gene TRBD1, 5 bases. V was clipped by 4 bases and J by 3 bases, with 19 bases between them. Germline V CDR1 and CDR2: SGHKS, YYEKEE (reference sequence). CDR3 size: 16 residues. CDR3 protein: CASSAGQGQVKETQYF. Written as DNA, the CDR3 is TGTGCCAGCAGCGCCGGCCAAGGACAAGTAAAAGAGACCCAGTACTTC.

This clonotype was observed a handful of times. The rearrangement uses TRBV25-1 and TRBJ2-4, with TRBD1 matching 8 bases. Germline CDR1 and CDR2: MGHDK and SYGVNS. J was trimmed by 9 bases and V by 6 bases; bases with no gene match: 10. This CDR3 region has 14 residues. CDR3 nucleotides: TGTGCCAGCAGCTCGGACAGGGTTCGTAGCATTCAGTACTTC. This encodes CASSSDRVRSIQYF. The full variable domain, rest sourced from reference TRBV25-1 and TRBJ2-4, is EADIYQTPRYLVIGTGKKITLECSQTMGHDKMYWYQQDPGMELHLIHYSYGVNSTEKGDLSSESTVSRIRTEHFPLTLESARPSHTSQYLCASSSDRVRSIQYFGAGTRLSVL.

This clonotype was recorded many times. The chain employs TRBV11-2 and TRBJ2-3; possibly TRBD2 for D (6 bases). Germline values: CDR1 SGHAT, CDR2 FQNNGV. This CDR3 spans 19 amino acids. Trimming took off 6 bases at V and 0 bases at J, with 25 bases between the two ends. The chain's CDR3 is CASSYPPLYGSGSTDTQYF. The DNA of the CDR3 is TGTGCCAGCAGTTATCCCCCTCTTTACGGGAGTGGGAGCACAGATACGCAGTATTTT.

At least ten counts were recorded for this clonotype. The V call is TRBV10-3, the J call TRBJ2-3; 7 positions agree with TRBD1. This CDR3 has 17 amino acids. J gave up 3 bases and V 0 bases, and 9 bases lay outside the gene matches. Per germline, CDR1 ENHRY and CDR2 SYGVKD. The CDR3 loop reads CAISESGLTGLTDTQYF. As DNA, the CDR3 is TGTGCCATCAGTGAGTCGGGCTTGACAGGGCTGACAGATACGCAGTATTTT.

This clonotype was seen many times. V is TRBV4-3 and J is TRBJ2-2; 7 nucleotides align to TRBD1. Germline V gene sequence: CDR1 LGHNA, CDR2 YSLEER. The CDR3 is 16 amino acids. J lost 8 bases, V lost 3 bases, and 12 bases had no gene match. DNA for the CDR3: TGCGCCAGCAGCCAGGGTACAGGGGCTTGGGATGGGGAGCTGTTTTTT. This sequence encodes CASSQGTGAWDGELFF.

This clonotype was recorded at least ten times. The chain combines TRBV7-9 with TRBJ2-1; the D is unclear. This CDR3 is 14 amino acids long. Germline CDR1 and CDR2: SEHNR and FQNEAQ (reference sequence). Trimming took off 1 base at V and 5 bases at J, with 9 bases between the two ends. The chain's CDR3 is CASSLGFRNNEQFF. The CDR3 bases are TGTGCCAGCAGCTTAGGGTTCCGAAACAATGAGCAGTTCTTC.

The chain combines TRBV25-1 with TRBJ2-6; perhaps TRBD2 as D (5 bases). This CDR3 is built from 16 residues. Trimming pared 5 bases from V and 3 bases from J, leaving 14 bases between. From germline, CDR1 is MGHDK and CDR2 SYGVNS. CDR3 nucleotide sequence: TGTGCCAGCAGTCCAAATACCGGGGTTGGGGCCAACGTCCTGACTTTC. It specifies CASSPNTGVGANVLTF.

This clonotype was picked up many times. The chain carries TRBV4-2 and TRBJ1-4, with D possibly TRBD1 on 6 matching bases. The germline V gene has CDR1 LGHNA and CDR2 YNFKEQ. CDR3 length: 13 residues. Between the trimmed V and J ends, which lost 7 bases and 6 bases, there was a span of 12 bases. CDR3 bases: TGTGCCAGCAAGTCAGGGGCTGATGAAAAACTGTTTTTT. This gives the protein CASKSGADEKLFF.

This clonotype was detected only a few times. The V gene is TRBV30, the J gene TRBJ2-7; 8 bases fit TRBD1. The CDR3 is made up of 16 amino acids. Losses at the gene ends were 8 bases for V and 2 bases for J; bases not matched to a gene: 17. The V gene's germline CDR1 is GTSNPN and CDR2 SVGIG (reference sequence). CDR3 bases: TGTGCCCTGGACAGGGAAGCAACGATTCGCACCTACGAGCAGTACTTC. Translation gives CALDREATIRTYEQYF.

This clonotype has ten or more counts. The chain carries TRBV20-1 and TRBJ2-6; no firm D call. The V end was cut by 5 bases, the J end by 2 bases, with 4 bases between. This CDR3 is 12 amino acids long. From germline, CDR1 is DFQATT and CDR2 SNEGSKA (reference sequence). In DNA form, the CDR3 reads TGCAGTGCTGGACCTGGGGCCAACGTCCTGACTTTC. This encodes CSAGPGANVLTF.

The CDR3 coding sequence is TGCAGTGCTAGAGACACAGTACACGGTGGCGGGAGTTGGTACGAGCAGTACTTC. It translates to CSARDTVHGGGSWYEQYF. The gene calls are TRBV20-1 and TRBJ2-7; TRBD2 agrees at 7 bases. The CDR3 covers 18 residues. Germline trimming cut 0 bases from V and 4 bases from J; bases unmatched to any gene: 18. In germline, CDR1 is DFQATT, CDR2 SNEGSKA (reference sequence).

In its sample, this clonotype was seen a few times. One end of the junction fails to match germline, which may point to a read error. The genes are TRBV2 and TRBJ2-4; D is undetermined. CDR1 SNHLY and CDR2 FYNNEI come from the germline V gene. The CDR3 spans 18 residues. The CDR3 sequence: CAISLAPPKTVAKNIQYF. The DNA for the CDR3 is TGTGCCATCAGTTTAGCCCCTCCGAAAACGGTAGCCAAAAACATTCAGTACTTC.

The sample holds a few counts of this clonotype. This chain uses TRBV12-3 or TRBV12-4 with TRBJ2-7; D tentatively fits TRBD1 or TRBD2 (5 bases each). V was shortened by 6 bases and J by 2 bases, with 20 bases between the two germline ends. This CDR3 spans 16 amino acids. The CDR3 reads CASSLGTQGAPYEQYF. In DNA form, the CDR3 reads TGTGCCAGCAGCCTGGGCACCCAGGGAGCGCCCTACGAGCAGTACTTC.

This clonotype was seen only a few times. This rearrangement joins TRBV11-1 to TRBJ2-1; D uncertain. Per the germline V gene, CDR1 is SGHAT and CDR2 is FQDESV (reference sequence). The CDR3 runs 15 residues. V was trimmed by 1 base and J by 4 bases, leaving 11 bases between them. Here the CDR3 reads CASSLEPGVYNEQFF. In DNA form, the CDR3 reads TGTGCCAGCAGCTTAGAACCTGGGGTATACAATGAGCAGTTCTTC.

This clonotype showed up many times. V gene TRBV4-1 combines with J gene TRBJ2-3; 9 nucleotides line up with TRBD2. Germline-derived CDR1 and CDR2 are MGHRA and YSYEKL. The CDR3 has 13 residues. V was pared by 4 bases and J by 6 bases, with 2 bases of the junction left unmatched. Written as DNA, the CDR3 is TGCGCCAGCAGCCGCGGGAGGGGGGATACGCAGTATTTT. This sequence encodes CASSRGRGDTQYF.

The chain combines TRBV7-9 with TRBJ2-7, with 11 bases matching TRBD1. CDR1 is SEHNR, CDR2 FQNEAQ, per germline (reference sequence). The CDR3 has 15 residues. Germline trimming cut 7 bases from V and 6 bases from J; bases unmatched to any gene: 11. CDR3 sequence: CASTPSGQGVSEQYF. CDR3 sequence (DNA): TGTGCCAGCACCCCCTCGGGACAGGGGGTGTCCGAGCAGTACTTC. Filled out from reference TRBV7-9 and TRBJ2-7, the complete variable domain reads DTGVSQNPRHKITKRGQNVTFRCDPISEHNRLYWYRQTLGQGPEFLTYFQNEAQLEKSRLLSDRFSAERPKGSFSTLEIQRTEQGDSAMYLCASTPSGQGVSEQYFGPGTRLTVT.

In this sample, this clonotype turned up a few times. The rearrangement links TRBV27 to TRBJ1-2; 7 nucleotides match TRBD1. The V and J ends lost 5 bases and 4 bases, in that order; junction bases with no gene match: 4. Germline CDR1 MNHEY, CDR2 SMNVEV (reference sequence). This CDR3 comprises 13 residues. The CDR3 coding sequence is TGTGCCAGCAGTCATGGGACAGTCTATGGCTACACCTTC. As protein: CASSHGTVYGYTF.

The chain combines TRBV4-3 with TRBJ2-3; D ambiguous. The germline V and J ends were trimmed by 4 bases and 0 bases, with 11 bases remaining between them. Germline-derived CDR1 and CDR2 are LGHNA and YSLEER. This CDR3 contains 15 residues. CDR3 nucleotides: TGCGCCAGCAGCCGGCTATCGGCGAGCACAGATACGCAGTATTTT. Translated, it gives CASSRLSASTDTQYF.